Shown below are 23 T cell receptor beta chains from a single sample sequenced in a study of T cells after somatic rescue of genetic block (dated by TCRdb to 2018 to 2020). The library came from the immunoSEQ multiplex PCR assay. TCRdb provides this immuneACCESS table in a form limited to in-frame rearrangements. Some clones are lacking; in checked studies, under half of them reflect an unresolved V gene, and why the rest are absent is not known. This sample comprises 110,000 or so clones, about 89% of them detected only once. The ten largest clones add up to about 1.5% of the sample. The sample was peripheral blood mononuclear cells (PBMCs). These receptor sequences come from a woman aged 18 to 35.

This rearrangement joins TRBV29-1 to TRBJ2-2; 11 bases are shared with TRBD2. The germline V gene encodes CDR1 SQVTM and CDR2 ANQGSEA. This CDR3 region has 16 residues. V was pared by 6 bases and J by 7 bases, with 13 bases of the junction left unmatched. Here the CDR3 reads CSVSQPGLADHGELFF. Here the CDR3 DNA reads TGCAGCGTCTCCCAGCCGGGACTAGCGGACCACGGGGAGCTGTTTTTT.

This CDR3 reads CASSPVGNPLPDGYTF. CDR3 bases: TGCGCCAGCAGCCCGGTGGGGAACCCCCTTCCGGATGGCTACACCTTC. This chain joins TRBV5-1 and TRBJ1-2; D not certain. The germline gives CDR1 SGHRS, CDR2 YFSETQ. V lost 4 bases and J lost 6, with 22 bases in between. This CDR3 is 16 amino acids long. The variable domain in full, with the rest retrieved from reference TRBV5-1 and TRBJ1-2, is KAGVTQTPRYLIKTRGQQVTLSCSPISGHRSVSWYQQTPGQGLQFLFEYFSETQRNKGNFPGRFSGRQFSNSRSEMNVSTLELGDSALYLCASSPVGNPLPDGYTFGSGTRLTVV.

As regards this clone: Other DNA sequences within the sample encode an identical CDR3. The chain joins TRBV29-1 to TRBJ2-2; D is possibly TRBD1 (6 bases). The germline V and J ends were trimmed by 3 bases and 5 bases, with 10 bases remaining between them. CDR3 length: 13 amino acids. Germline V gives CDR1 SQVTM, CDR2 ANQGSEA. CDR3 residues: CSVDRGGTGELFF. CDR3 DNA: TGCAGCGTTGACAGGGGTGGTACCGGGGAGCTGTTTTTT.

The chain links TRBV6-5 to TRBJ2-5, with no clear D. The germline V gene has CDR1 MNHEY and CDR2 SVGAGI. Trimming took off 0 bases at V and 5 bases at J, with 10 bases between the two ends. The CDR3 covers 14 residues. The CDR3 is CASSYSILGETQYF. The CDR3 DNA reads as TGTGCCAGCAGTTACTCGATACTGGGGGAGACCCAGTACTTC.

This sequence joins TRBV4-1 and TRBJ1-3, with D possibly being TRBD1 (6 bases). The CDR3 is 15 amino acids. V lost 0 bases, J lost 1 base, and 7 bases lay in between. Germline V gene lookup returns CDR1 MGHRA and CDR2 YSYEKL. CDR3 DNA sequence: TGCGCCAGCAGCCAAGAAACAGGGTCTGGAAACACCATATATTTT. Its protein is CASSQETGSGNTIYF.

The rearrangement links TRBV7-2 to TRBJ2-5, with TRBD2 matching 11 bases. With V trimmed by 6 bases and J by 2 bases, 11 bases remained unmatched. From germline, CDR1 is SGHTA and CDR2 FQGNSA. The CDR3 is 17 residues long. For the CDR3, the DNA is TGTGCCAGCAGTACTTCCCCCGGGACTAGCGGTCAAGAGACCCAGTACTTC. This sequence encodes CASSTSPGTSGQETQYF.

This clone occurred a few times. The rearrangement joins TRBV6-1 to TRBJ1-2; D remains ambiguous. The CDR3 loop spans 13 amino acids. Deletions cut 3 bases from V and 8 bases from J, with 13 bases between. Looked up from germline, CDR1 is MNHNS and CDR2 is SASEGT. The CDR3 sequence: CASSDPPNRGYTF. CDR3 nucleotide sequence: TGTGCCAGCAGTGATCCGCCCAATAGGGGCTACACCTTC.

This sequence joins TRBV30 and TRBJ1-5; maybe TRBD1 (5 bases). Trimming took off 2 bases at V and 2 bases at J, with 13 bases between the two ends. Germline lookup yields CDR1 GTSNPN and CDR2 SVGIG (reference sequence). The CDR3 runs 15 residues. The CDR3 bases are TGTGCCTGGAGTCCCCCAGGGAGACGCAATCAGCCCCAGCATTTT. Translated: CAWSPPGRRNQPQHF.

This CDR3 reads CASRGGGNEQFF. The DNA of the CDR3 is TGTGCCAGCCGCGGCGGGGGGAACGAGCAGTTCTTC. The chain carries TRBV6-1 and TRBJ2-1; 8 bases match TRBD2. This CDR3 is built from 12 residues. Per germline, CDR1 MNHNS and CDR2 SASEGT. V shed 8 bases, J shed 10 bases, and the junction held 7 bases outside the gene matches.

The chain employs TRBV11-2 and TRBJ2-3; D gene uncertain. V was clipped by 5 bases and J by 2 bases, with 5 bases between them. The CDR3 runs 12 residues. In germline, CDR1 is SGHAT, CDR2 FQNNGV. The CDR3 DNA follows: TGTGCCAGCAGCGCCCACACAGATACGCAGTATTTT. This encodes CASSAHTDTQYF.

The CDR3 loop reads CASGPEDTQYF. CDR3 sequence (DNA): TGTGCCAGCGGACCCGAGGATACGCAGTATTTT. The rearrangement joins TRBV28 to TRBJ2-3; D unclear. CDR1 is MDHEN and CDR2 is SYDVKM in the germline V gene. The V end was cut by 8 bases, the J end by 6 bases, with 9 bases between. The length of the CDR3 is 11 residues. The full variable domain, its missing parts supplied by reference TRBV28 and TRBJ2-3, is DVKVTQSSRYLVKRTGEKVFLECVQDMDHENMFWYRQDPGLGLRLIYFSYDVKMKEKGDIPEGYSVSREKKERFSLILESASTNQTSMYLCASGPEDTQYFGPGTRLTVL.

V gene TRBV5-1 combines with J gene TRBJ1-1, with D unclear. The V end lost 6 bases, the J end lost 2 bases, and 17 bases lay between the germline ends. CDR3 size: 15 residues. Looked up from germline, CDR1 is SGHRS and CDR2 is YFSETQ. As DNA, the CDR3 is TGCGCCAGCACCCTGGGGAGGGCAGCAAACACTGAAGCTTTCTTT. This codes for CASTLGRAANTEAFF.

The gene calls are TRBV7-9 and TRBJ2-1, with D uncertain. Germline V gene lookup returns CDR1 SEHNR and CDR2 FQNEAQ (reference sequence). V gave up 1 base and J gave up 1 base, with 2 bases separating them. The CDR3 is 13 residues long. Here the CDR3 DNA reads TGTGCCAGCAGCTTAGGTTCCTACAATGAGCAGTTCTTC. Amino acids: CASSLGSYNEQFF.

This clone was picked up a small number of times. The genes are TRBV6-6 and TRBJ1-1, with D hard to call. The V gene lost 5 bases and the J gene lost 4 bases, with 14 bases spanning the gap. This CDR3 is 14 amino acids long. CDR1 is MNHNY, CDR2 SVGAGI, per germline (reference sequence). CDR3 sequence (DNA): TGTGCCAGCAGTCCAGGATTAAGTAGCACTGAAGCTTTCTTT. Its protein product is CASSPGLSSTEAFF.

The CDR3 region is CASSPRDADYEQYF. CDR3 DNA sequence: TGTGCCAGCAGTCCGCGGGACGCAGACTACGAGCAGTACTTC. The V and J genes are TRBV27 and TRBJ2-7; D is possibly TRBD2 (6 bases). With 5 bases removed from V and 3 bases from J, the gap between germline ends came to 14 bases. The V gene's germline CDR1 is MNHEY and CDR2 SMNVEV (reference sequence). CDR3 length: 14 residues.

V gene TRBV4-3 combines with J gene TRBJ2-1; D is possibly TRBD2 (6 bases). The CDR3 runs to 13 residues. The V end was cut by 0 bases, the J end by 15 bases, with 15 bases between. Germline V lookup: CDR1 LGHNA, CDR2 YSLEER. The CDR3 DNA is TGCGCCAGCAGCCAAGAAAGGGACTCTACGTGGTTCTTC. Protein sequence: CASSQERDSTWFF.

The rearrangement links TRBV5-1 to TRBJ2-5; TRBD2 aligns across 10 bases. Germline V lookup: CDR1 SGHRS, CDR2 YFSETQ. The CDR3 spans 13 residues. The V and J ends lost 4 bases and 6 bases, in that order; junction bases with no gene match: 3. This chain's CDR3 is CASSRGLAKTQYF. The CDR3 coding sequence is TGCGCCAGCAGCAGGGGACTAGCGAAGACCCAGTACTTC.

The rearrangement joins TRBV29-1 to TRBJ2-7; possibly TRBD1 for D (5 bases). The CDR3 is 11 amino acids. V dropped 7 bases and J dropped 3 bases, with 10 bases sitting between them. Germline values: CDR1 SQVTM, CDR2 ANQGSEA. For the CDR3, the DNA is TGCAGCGGGGGTAGGGGCTACGAGCAGTACTTC. It specifies CSGGRGYEQYF.

The CDR3 reads CASSLASSRSYNEQFF. CDR3 nucleotide sequence: TGCGCCAGCAGCTTGGCTAGCTCCCGCTCCTACAATGAGCAGTTCTTC. The chain has TRBV5-1 and TRBJ2-1; D might be TRBD2 (5 bases). This CDR3 has 16 amino acids. CDR1 is SGHRS, CDR2 YFSETQ, per germline. Trimming removed 0 bases from V and 0 bases from J, with 10 bases in between.

The CDR3: CASSVGVDTEAFF. The CDR3 DNA follows: TGTGCCAGCAGCGTTGGGGTGGACACTGAAGCTTTCTTT. V usage is TRBV9 and J usage is TRBJ1-1; D unresolved. This CDR3 region has 13 residues. Germline V lookup: CDR1 SGDLS, CDR2 YYNGEE. The V end lost 2 bases, the J end lost 3 bases, and 8 bases lay between the germline ends.

This chain uses TRBV27 with TRBJ2-2; TRBD2 agrees at 8 bases. The germline V gene encodes CDR1 MNHEY and CDR2 SMNVEV (reference sequence). The CDR3 has 16 amino acids. V shed 5 bases and J 6 bases; nucleotides not matched to a gene: 11. For the CDR3, the DNA is TGTGCCAGCAGTCCGGTGACTAGCGAGCCCTCCGGGGAGCTGTTTTTT. This sequence encodes CASSPVTSEPSGELFF.

This chain joins TRBV15 and TRBJ2-7; D uncertain. V lost 0 bases and J lost 3, with 9 bases in between. The CDR3 contains 14 residues. Germline CDR1 is LNHNV and CDR2 is YYDKDF (reference sequence). For the CDR3, the DNA is TGTGCCACCAGCAGAGACAGTGGGGTCTACGAGCAGTACTTC. Translation: CATSRDSGVYEQYF.

J is TRBJ1-1 and V is TRBV4-1; weak D call: TRBD1 (6 bases). Trimming shortened V by 4 bases and J by 1 base, and 13 bases separated the two germline ends. Germline V gene lookup returns CDR1 MGHRA and CDR2 YSYEKL. This CDR3 spans 15 amino acids. CDR3 coding DNA: TGCGCCAGCAGCCCCCCCAAGGGGGGGAACACTGAAGCTTTCTTT. The encoded protein is CASSPPKGGNTEAFF.